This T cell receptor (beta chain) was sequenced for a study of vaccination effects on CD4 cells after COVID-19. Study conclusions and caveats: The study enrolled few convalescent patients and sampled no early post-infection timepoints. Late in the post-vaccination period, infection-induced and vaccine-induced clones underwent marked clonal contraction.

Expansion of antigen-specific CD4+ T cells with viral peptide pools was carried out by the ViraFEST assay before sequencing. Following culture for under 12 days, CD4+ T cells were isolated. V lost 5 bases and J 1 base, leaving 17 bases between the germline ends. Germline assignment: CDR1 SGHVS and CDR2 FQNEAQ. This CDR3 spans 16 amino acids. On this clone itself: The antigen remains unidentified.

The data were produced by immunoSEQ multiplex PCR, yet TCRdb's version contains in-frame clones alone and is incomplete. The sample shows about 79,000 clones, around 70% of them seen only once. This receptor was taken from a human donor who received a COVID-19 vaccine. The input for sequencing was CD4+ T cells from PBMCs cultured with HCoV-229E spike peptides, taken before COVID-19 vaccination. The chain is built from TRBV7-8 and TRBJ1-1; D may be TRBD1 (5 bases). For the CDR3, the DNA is TGTGCCAGCAGCGCGGGACTTCTTGGGGGGAACACTGAAGCTTTCTTT. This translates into CASSAGLLGGNTEAFF. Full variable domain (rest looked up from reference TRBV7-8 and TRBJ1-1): GAGVSQSPRYKVAKRGQDVALRCDPISGHVSLFWYQQALGQGPEFLTYFQNEAQLDKSGLPSDRFFAERPEGSVSTLKIQRTQQEDSAVYLCASSAGLLGGNTEAFFGQGTRLTVV.